One sample yielded the 28 T cell receptor beta chains listed below, sequenced in a study of shared clonotypes between healthy human individuals. Cells designated naive CD8 were CD45RO-negative and were positively selected for CCR7, with terminally differentiated effector memory CD45RA+ cells excluded. The method was immunoSEQ multiplex PCR; TCRdb's version includes in-frame clones alone and lacks a portion of them. In the table there are under 1 million clones, about 92% of which are singletons. Sequenced material: naive CD8+ T cells sorted from blood. These receptor sequences come from a young man in good health.

V and J are TRBV28 and TRBJ1-5; 7 bases match TRBD1. V lost 3 bases to trimming and J lost 10 bases; unmatched junction nucleotides: 9. Germline loops: CDR1 MDHEN, CDR2 SYDVKM. The CDR3 loop spans 14 amino acids. For the CDR3, the DNA is TGTGCCAGCAGTTTTCACAGGGGTGATCGTCCCCAGCATTTT. Its protein product is CASSFHRGDRPQHF. Using reference TRBV28 and TRBJ1-5 for the parts outside the CDR3, the full variable domain is DVKVTQSSRYLVKRTGEKVFLECVQDMDHENMFWYRQDPGLGLRLIYFSYDVKMKEKGDIPEGYSVSREKKERFSLILESASTNQTSMYLCASSFHRGDRPQHFGDGTRLSIL.

V gene TRBV6-4 combines with J gene TRBJ1-5; 7 bases map to TRBD1. Trimming took 6 bases from V and 0 from J; bases not matched to a gene: 17. This CDR3 comprises 19 residues. Germline CDR1 and CDR2: MRHNA and SNTAGT. Written as DNA, the CDR3 is TGTGCCAGCAGCCCCTGGCCGAAGGGGGCTTCTTATAGCAATCAGCCCCAGCATTTT. Protein product: CASSPWPKGASYSNQPQHF.

The chain has TRBV7-9 and TRBJ2-7; 8 nucleotides match TRBD2. The CDR3 consists of 17 residues. V was pared by 1 base and J by 1 base, with 9 bases of the junction left unmatched. The V gene's germline CDR1 is SEHNR and CDR2 FQNEAQ (reference sequence). CDR3 residues: CASSLDPLAEESYEQYF. CDR3 DNA sequence: TGTGCCAGCAGCTTAGACCCACTAGCGGAAGAATCCTACGAGCAGTACTTC.

This clone is a singleton in its sample. The genes are TRBV29-1 and TRBJ2-7, with TRBD2 matching 8 bases. Germline V lookup: CDR1 SQVTM, CDR2 ANQGSEA. The V and J ends lost 7 bases and 2 bases, in that order; junction bases with no gene match: 7. This CDR3 is built from 13 residues. The CDR3: CSAYGGEAYEQYF. The CDR3 nucleotides read TGCAGCGCCTACGGGGGGGAAGCCTACGAGCAGTACTTC.

This chain connects TRBV2 to TRBJ1-4; D is unclear. Germline V gives CDR1 SNHLY, CDR2 FYNNEI. This CDR3 is 15 amino acids long. V lost 6 bases and J lost 1, with 12 bases in between. CDR3 region: CASRAIIQTNEKLFF. The CDR3 DNA is TGTGCCAGCAGGGCAATCATTCAAACTAATGAAAAACTGTTTTTT.

As to this clone: This specimen includes other DNA sequences encoding the same CDR3. The rearrangement joins TRBV27 to TRBJ2-7; a weak D match, TRBD2 (6 bases). The germline V and J ends were trimmed by 6 bases and 3 bases, with 9 bases remaining between them. Per the germline V gene, CDR1 is MNHEY and CDR2 is SMNVEV (reference sequence). The CDR3 has 12 residues. The CDR3 nucleotides are TGTGCCAGCAGAACGACTAGCTACGAGCAGTACTTC. It yields the protein CASRTTSYEQYF.

This clone was observed a single time. V gene TRBV28 combines with J gene TRBJ2-3, with TRBD2 matching 12 bases. The germline gives CDR1 MDHEN, CDR2 SYDVKM. The CDR3 covers 16 residues. The V and J ends lost 4 bases and 0 bases, in that order; junction bases with no gene match: 2. CDR3 nucleotides: TGTGCCAGCAGTTGGGGGACTAGCGGGAGCACAGATACGCAGTATTTT. Translation: CASSWGTSGSTDTQYF.

The chain couples TRBV6-5 to TRBJ2-5, with 9 bases identical to TRBD1. CDR3 length: 14 amino acids. Germline CDR1 MNHEY, CDR2 SVGAGI. The junction had 5 bases not matched to a gene; V was cut back by 4 bases and J by 5 bases. The CDR3 DNA reads TGTGCCAGCAGTTCCGGGACAGGGCGGGAGACCCAGTACTTC. The encoded protein is CASSSGTGRETQYF.

The sample holds one count of this clone. The chain is built from TRBV5-6 and TRBJ2-7, with 8 bases lining up with TRBD1. Germline trimming cut 4 bases from V and 2 bases from J; bases unmatched to any gene: 5. Looked up from germline, CDR1 is SGHDT and CDR2 is YYEEEE. The length of the CDR3 is 14 residues. The CDR3 nucleotides read TGTGCCAGCAGCCAAGGACAGGGAGCCTACGAGCAGTACTTC. Protein sequence: CASSQGQGAYEQYF.

In DNA, the CDR3 is TGTGCCAGCAGCCTGACACAGGGGGCCGGCGAGCAGTACTTC. This sequence encodes CASSLTQGAGEQYF. The V call is TRBV13, the J call TRBJ2-7; the match to TRBD1 covers 9 bases. V lost 5 bases and J lost 6; bases outside the gene matches: 8. The germline V gene encodes CDR1 PRHDT and CDR2 FYEKMQ (reference sequence). This CDR3 comprises 14 residues.

Regarding this clone: Different DNA sequences within this sample yield the same CDR3. This sequence joins TRBV29-1 and TRBJ2-2; D unclear. The germline CDR1 and CDR2 sequences are SQVTM and ANQGSEA. The V gene lost 5 bases and the J gene lost 2 bases, with 6 bases spanning the gap. The CDR3 spans 12 residues. This CDR3 reads CSVSSNTGELFF. The CDR3 region has the DNA TGCAGCGTTTCCTCTAACACCGGGGAGCTGTTTTTT.

This rearrangement joins TRBV5-4 to TRBJ2-1; TRBD1 aligns across 12 bases. J lost 6 bases, V lost 0 bases, and 7 bases had no gene match. Per germline, CDR1 SGHNT and CDR2 YYREEE (reference sequence). This CDR3 is 17 amino acids long. In DNA, the CDR3 is TGTGCCAGCAGCTTGGGGGGGACAGGGGGCCACGTCAATGAGCAGTTCTTC. The encoded protein is CASSLGGTGGHVNEQFF.

The genes are TRBV4-3 and TRBJ1-2; D is uncertain. This CDR3 comprises 14 residues. Germline CDR1 reads LGHNA; CDR2 reads YSLEER. V lost 1 base to trimming and J lost 7 bases, with 13 bases between them. The CDR3 sequence: CASSQGQLLGGYTF. CDR3 DNA sequence: TGCGCCAGCAGCCAAGGTCAATTATTGGGTGGCTACACCTTC.

The chain employs TRBV27 and TRBJ2-5; no clear D. Germline V gene sequence: CDR1 MNHEY, CDR2 SMNVEV (reference sequence). The V end lost 4 bases, the J end lost 0 bases, and 6 bases lay between the germline ends. The length of the CDR3 is 13 residues. CDR3 protein: CASSYGNQETQYF. DNA for the CDR3: TGTGCCAGCAGTTACGGAAACCAAGAGACCCAGTACTTC.

The rearrangement uses TRBV19 and TRBJ2-2; D is unclear. The V and J ends lost 7 bases and 2 bases respectively, with 14 bases between them. The CDR3 is 15 amino acids. Germline CDR1 reads LNHDA; CDR2 reads SQIVND (reference sequence). The CDR3 loop reads CASIPGRSNTGELFF. CDR3 sequence (DNA): TGTGCCAGTATACCCGGGCGTTCCAACACCGGGGAGCTGTTTTTT.

The chain carries TRBV27 and TRBJ1-1, with D maybe TRBD1 (5 bases). This CDR3 contains 16 residues. The V gene's germline CDR1 is MNHEY and CDR2 SMNVEV (reference sequence). Trimming shortened V by 0 bases and J by 1 base, and 12 bases separated the two germline ends. This CDR3 is CASSLSTGAQNTEAFF. CDR3 in DNA: TGTGCCAGCAGTTTATCTACAGGAGCTCAGAACACTGAAGCTTTCTTT.

The gene calls are TRBV7-9 and TRBJ2-7; D is perhaps TRBD2 (5 bases). Germline V gives CDR1 SEHNR, CDR2 FQNEAQ (reference sequence). V was pared by 5 bases and J by 3 bases, with 14 bases between. This CDR3 comprises 14 residues. Written as DNA, the CDR3 is TGTGCCAGCAGCAGAACCGGTCGGGGCTACGAGCAGTACTTC. It specifies CASSRTGRGYEQYF.

The rearrangement joins TRBV5-1 to TRBJ2-7, with 14 bases that match TRBD2. The V gene end was trimmed by 3 bases and the J gene end by 3 bases; junction bases not matched to a gene: 14. This CDR3 has 19 amino acids. Germline V gene lookup returns CDR1 SGHRS and CDR2 YFSETQ. The CDR3 reads CASSSRPGGTSGRDYEQYF. Here the CDR3 DNA reads TGCGCCAGCAGCTCCAGACCTGGGGGGACTAGCGGGAGAGACTACGAGCAGTACTTC.

The gene calls are TRBV14 and TRBJ2-7; 13 nucleotides line up with TRBD2. Germline V gives CDR1 SGHDN, CDR2 FVKESK. With V trimmed by 3 bases and J by 7 bases, 12 bases remained unmatched. This CDR3 is 17 amino acids long. CDR3 sequence (DNA): TGTGCCAGCAGCCACCAAGTCGGACTAGCGGGAGTGTGGGAGCAGTACTTC. Its translation is CASSHQVGLAGVWEQYF.

The chain carries TRBV6-5 and TRBJ2-5; TRBD1 agrees at 9 bases. Germline V CDR1 and CDR2: MNHEY, SVGAGI. The CDR3 length is 15 residues. V was clipped by 7 bases and J by 9 bases; unmatched bases: 15. The CDR3 loop is CASTLSGTGRGAQYF. The CDR3 nucleotides are TGTGCCAGCACCTTATCTGGGACAGGGCGAGGGGCCCAGTACTTC.

The J gene is TRBJ2-7, the V gene TRBV13, with 9 bases lining up with TRBD2. Per germline, CDR1 PRHDT and CDR2 FYEKMQ (reference sequence). This CDR3 comprises 19 residues. The trim removed 7 bases at V and 0 bases at J, leaving 19 bases unmatched. The DNA of the CDR3 is TGTGCCAGCAACCCCCCCTGGGCGGGAGGGCCCGAAAGCTCCTACGAGCAGTACTTC. The encoded protein is CASNPPWAGGPESSYEQYF.

The V and J genes are TRBV7-9 and TRBJ2-1; no firm D call. Germline V lookup: CDR1 SEHNR, CDR2 FQNEAQ (reference sequence). The V end lost 7 bases, the J end lost 2 bases, and 18 bases lay between the germline ends. The CDR3 extends over 16 amino acids. CDR3 sequence (DNA): TGTGCCAGCACCCCACCAGACGGCTGGGCCTACAATGAGCAGTTCTTC. Protein sequence: CASTPPDGWAYNEQFF.

The chain recombines TRBV28 with TRBJ2-1, with TRBD2 identical over 11 bases. Germline values: CDR1 MDHEN, CDR2 SYDVKM. V shed 5 bases, J shed 4 bases, and the junction held 7 bases outside the gene matches. This CDR3 is 16 amino acids long. CDR3 sequence: CASSPAGLAVYNEQFF. Written as DNA, the CDR3 is TGTGCCAGCAGTCCTGCGGGACTAGCGGTTTACAATGAGCAGTTCTTC. Variable domain in full (rest from reference TRBV28 and TRBJ2-1): DVKVTQSSRYLVKRTGEKVFLECVQDMDHENMFWYRQDPGLGLRLIYFSYDVKMKEKGDIPEGYSVSREKKERFSLILESASTNQTSMYLCASSPAGLAVYNEQFFGPGTRLTVL.

The chain uses TRBV7-8 and TRBJ2-2, with D possibly called TRBD1 or TRBD2 (5 bases each). Germline CDR1 is SGHVS and CDR2 is FQNEAQ. This CDR3 contains 16 residues. Trimming removed 7 bases from V and 2 bases from J, with 17 bases in between. The CDR3, as DNA: TGTGCCAGCACCTCTTGGGAGACAGCCAACACCGGGGAGCTGTTTTTT. Translating gives CASTSWETANTGELFF.

The chain recombines TRBV11-2 with TRBJ2-1, with TRBD2 matching over 10 bases. V was pared by 4 bases and J by 7 bases, with 4 bases of the junction left unmatched. CDR3 length: 14 amino acids. Germline V lookup: CDR1 SGHAT, CDR2 FQNNGV. The CDR3 DNA reads TGTGCCAGCAGCTCTAGCGGGAGAGTGAATGAGCAGTTCTTC. This translates into CASSSSGRVNEQFF.

Remarks on this clone: With a much larger clone just one base away, this may be a read error. The chain employs TRBV27 and TRBJ2-7; D is unresolved. V was cut by 4 bases and J by 3 bases, with 7 bases left in between. Germline V gene sequence: CDR1 MNHEY, CDR2 SMNVEV (reference sequence). CDR3 size: 12 residues. The CDR3 DNA sequence: TGTGCCAGCAGTTCCAGGAACTACGAGCAGTACTTC. It translates to CASSSRNYEQYF.

This rearrangement joins TRBV28 to TRBJ1-5, with D hard to call. CDR1 MDHEN and CDR2 SYDVKM come from the germline V gene. With 6 bases removed from V and 3 bases from J, the gap between germline ends came to 24 bases. The CDR3 totals 18 residues. CDR3 sequence (DNA): TGTGCCAGCAGCTGGCGCGAGCTCGCTCCCGATTACAATCAGCCCCAGCATTTT. It encodes CASSWRELAPDYNQPQHF.

This sequence joins TRBV2 and TRBJ2-1, with D perhaps matching TRBD1 (5 bases). The germline V gene has CDR1 SNHLY and CDR2 FYNNEI. This CDR3 contains 15 residues. V was clipped by 10 bases and J by 0 bases, with 16 bases between them. CDR3: CAKLSGLSSYNEQFF. The CDR3 DNA is TGTGCCAAACTATCAGGGTTAAGCTCCTACAATGAGCAGTTCTTC.